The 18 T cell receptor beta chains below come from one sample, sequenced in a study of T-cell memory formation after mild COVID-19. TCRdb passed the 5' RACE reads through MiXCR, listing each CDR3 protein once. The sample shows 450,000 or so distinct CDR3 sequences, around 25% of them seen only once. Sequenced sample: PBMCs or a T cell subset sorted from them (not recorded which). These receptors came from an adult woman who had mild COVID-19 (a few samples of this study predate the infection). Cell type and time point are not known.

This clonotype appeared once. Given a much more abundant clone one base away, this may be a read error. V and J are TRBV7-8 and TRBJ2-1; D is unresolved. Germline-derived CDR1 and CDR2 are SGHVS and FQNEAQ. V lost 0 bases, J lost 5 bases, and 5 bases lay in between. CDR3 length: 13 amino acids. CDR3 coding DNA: TGTGCCAGCAGCTTAGCTCTGGACAATGAGCAGTTCTTC. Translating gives CASSLALDNEQFF. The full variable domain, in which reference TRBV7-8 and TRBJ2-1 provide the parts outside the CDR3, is GAGVSQSPRYKVAKRGQDVALRCDPISGHVSLFWYQQALGQGPEFLTYFQNEAQLDKSGLPSDRFFAERPEGSVSTLKIQRTQQEDSAVYLCASSLALDNEQFFGPGTRLTVL.

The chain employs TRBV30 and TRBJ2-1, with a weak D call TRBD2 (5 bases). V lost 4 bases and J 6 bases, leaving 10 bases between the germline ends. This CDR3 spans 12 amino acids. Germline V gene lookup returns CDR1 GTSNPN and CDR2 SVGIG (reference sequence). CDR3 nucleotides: TGTGCCTGGATGGACGGAGGCAATGAGCAGTTCTTC. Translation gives CAWMDGGNEQFF.

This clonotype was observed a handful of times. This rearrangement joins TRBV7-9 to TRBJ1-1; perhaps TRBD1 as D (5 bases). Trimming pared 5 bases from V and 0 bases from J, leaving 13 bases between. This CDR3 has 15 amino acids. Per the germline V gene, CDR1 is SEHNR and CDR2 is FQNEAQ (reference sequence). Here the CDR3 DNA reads TGTGCCAGCAGCCGAGGGACGGACATGAACACTGAAGCTTTCTTT. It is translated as CASSRGTDMNTEAFF.

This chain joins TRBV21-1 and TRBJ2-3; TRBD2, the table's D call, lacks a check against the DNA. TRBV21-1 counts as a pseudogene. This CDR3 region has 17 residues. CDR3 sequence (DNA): TGTGCCAGCAGCAAACCCGAACTAGGGGAGGGCACAGATACGCAGTATTTT. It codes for CASSKPELGEGTDTQYF.

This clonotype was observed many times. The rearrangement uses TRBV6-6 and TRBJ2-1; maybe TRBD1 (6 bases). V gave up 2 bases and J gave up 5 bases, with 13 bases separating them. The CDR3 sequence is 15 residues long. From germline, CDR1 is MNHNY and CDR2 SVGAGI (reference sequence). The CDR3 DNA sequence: TGTGCCAGCAGTTACCTGCCCGGGACAAACAATGAGCAGTTCTTC. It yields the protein CASSYLPGTNNEQFF.

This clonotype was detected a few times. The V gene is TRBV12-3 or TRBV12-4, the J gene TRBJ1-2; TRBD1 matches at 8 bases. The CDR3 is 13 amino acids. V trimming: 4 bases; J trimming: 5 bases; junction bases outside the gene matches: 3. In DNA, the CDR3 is TGTGCCAGCAGTTCGGGACAGGCTTATGGCTACACCTTC. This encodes CASSSGQAYGYTF.

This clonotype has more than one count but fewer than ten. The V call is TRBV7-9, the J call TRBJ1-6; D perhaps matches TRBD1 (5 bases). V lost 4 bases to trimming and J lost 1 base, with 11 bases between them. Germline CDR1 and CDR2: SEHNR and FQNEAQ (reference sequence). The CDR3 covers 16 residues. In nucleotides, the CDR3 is TGTGCCAGCAGCTCAGGCAGGGCTTCCTATAATTCACCCCTCCACTTT. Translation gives CASSSGRASYNSPLHF.

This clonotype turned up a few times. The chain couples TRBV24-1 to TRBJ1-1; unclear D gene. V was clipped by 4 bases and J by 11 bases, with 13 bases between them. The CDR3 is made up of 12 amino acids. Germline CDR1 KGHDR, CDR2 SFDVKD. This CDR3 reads CATSDLTSKAFF. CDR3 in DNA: TGTGCCACCAGTGACCTCACCAGTAAGGCTTTCTTT.

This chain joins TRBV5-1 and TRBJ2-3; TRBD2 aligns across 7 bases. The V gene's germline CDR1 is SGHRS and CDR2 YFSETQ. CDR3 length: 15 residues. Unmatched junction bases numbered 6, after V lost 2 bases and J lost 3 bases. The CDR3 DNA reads TGCGCCAGCAGCTTTGTAACGGGGGGAACAGATACGCAGTATTTT. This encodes CASSFVTGGTDTQYF.

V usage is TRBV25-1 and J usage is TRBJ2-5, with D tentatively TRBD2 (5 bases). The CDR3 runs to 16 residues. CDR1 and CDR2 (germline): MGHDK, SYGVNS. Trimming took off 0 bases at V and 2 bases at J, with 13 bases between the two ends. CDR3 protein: CASSEYPVEGQETQYF. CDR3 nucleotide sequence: TGTGCCAGCAGTGAATATCCGGTTGAGGGACAAGAGACCCAGTACTTC. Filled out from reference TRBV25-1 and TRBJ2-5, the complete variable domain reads EADIYQTPRYLVIGTGKKITLECSQTMGHDKMYWYQQDPGMELHLIHYSYGVNSTEKGDLSSESTVSRIRTEHFPLTLESARPSHTSQYLCASSEYPVEGQETQYFGPGTRLLVL.

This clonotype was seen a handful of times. The CDR3 DNA reads TGCGCCAGCAGCGGGCCTAGCGGGGGCCGCCAAGAGACCCAGTACTTC. Translating gives CASSGPSGGRQETQYF. This rearrangement joins TRBV5-1 to TRBJ2-5; 10 nucleotides match TRBD2. V dropped 4 bases and J dropped 1; count of bases not matched to a gene: 7. The CDR3 consists of 16 residues. Germline CDR1 and CDR2: SGHRS and YFSETQ.

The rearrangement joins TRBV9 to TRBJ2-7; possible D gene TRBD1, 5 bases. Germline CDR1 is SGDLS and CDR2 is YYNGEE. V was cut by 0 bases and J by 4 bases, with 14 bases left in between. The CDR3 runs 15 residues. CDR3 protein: CASSVASGRSYEQYF. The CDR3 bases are TGTGCCAGCAGCGTAGCCTCAGGGCGGTCTTACGAGCAGTACTTC.

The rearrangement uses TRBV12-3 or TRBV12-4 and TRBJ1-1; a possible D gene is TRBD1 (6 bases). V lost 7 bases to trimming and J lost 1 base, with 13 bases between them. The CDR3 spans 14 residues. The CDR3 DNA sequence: TGTGCCAGCACCCGACAGGTGTCGAACACTGAAGCTTTCTTT. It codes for CASTRQVSNTEAFF.

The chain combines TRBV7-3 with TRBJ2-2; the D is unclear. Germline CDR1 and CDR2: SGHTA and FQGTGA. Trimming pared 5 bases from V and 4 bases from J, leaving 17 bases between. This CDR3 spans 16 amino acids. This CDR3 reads CASSPSWTTSTGELFF. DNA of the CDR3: TGTGCCAGCAGCCCCAGCTGGACGACGAGCACCGGGGAGCTGTTTTTT. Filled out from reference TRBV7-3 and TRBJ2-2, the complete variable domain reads GAGVSQTPSNKVTEKGKYVELRCDPISGHTALYWYRQSLGQGPEFLIYFQGTGAADDSGLPNDRFFAVRPEGSVSTLKIQRTERGDSAVYLCASSPSWTTSTGELFFGEGSRLTVL.

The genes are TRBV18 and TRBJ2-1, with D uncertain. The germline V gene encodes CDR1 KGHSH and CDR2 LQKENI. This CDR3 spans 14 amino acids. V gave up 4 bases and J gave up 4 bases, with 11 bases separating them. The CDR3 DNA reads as TGTGCCAGCTCACTCCAACCTCCGTACAATGAGCAGTTCTTC. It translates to CASSLQPPYNEQFF.

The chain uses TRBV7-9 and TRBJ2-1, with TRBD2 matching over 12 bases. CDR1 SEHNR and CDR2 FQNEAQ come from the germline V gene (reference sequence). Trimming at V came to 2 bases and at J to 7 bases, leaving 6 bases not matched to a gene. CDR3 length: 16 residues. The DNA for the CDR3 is TGTGCCAGCAGCTTAATCAGACTAGCGGGAGCAAATGAGCAGTTCTTC. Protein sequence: CASSLIRLAGANEQFF.

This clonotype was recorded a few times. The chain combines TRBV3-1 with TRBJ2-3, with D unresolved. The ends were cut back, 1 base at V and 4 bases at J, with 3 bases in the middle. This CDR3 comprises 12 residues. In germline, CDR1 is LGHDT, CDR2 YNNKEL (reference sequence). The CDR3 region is CASSQGSDTQYF. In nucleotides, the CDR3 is TGTGCCAGCAGCCAAGGATCAGATACGCAGTATTTT.

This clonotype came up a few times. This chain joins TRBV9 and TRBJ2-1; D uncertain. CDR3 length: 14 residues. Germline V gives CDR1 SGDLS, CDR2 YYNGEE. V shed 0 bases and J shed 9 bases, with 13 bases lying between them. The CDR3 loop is CASSVVGLDAEQFF. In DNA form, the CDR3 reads TGTGCCAGCAGCGTAGTGGGTCTAGATGCTGAGCAGTTCTTC.